The TCR beta chain under discussion was sequenced for a study of monozygotic twins with inflammatory bowel disease. This CDR3 region has 12 residues. Germline CDR1 and CDR2: ENHRY and SYGVKD. Using the 5' RACE reads, TCRdb records one entry per CDR3 protein without DNA. The repertoire table contains 440,000 or so distinct CDR3 sequences. What was sequenced was blood. The sequence derives from a human donor with ulcerative colitis or Crohn's disease, or a healthy co-twin of an affected twin (not recorded which). This chain connects TRBV10-3 to TRBJ2-7. The CDR3 protein is CAISRKVSEQYF.